This T cell receptor beta chain came from a study of post-analysis software for immune sequencing data. Study conclusions and caveats: Elevated frequency relative to controls characterized several TRBV segments in patients, TRBV5-6, TRBV5-1 and TRBV20-1 among them.

With respect to this clonotype: Its antigen is undetermined.

The CDR3 spans 14 residues. Between the trimmed V and J ends, which lost 0 bases and 5 bases, there was a span of 8 bases. CDR1 and CDR2 (germline): SSHAT, FNYEAQ (reference sequence). Incorporated into the TCR beta cDNA libraries were unique molecular identifiers, which served to reduce PCR and sequencing biases. TCRdb processed the PCR reads anew with MiXCR; each CDR3 protein has one entry. The profile covers hundreds of thousands of distinct CDR3 sequences, with roughly 27% appearing a single time and approximately 0.6% taken by the ten largest. The sample taken for sequencing was blood. This sequence joins TRBV7-7 and TRBJ2-1, with unresolved D. This receptor was identified in a girl under 18 with multiple sclerosis. The CDR3 sequence is CASSLAGSHNEQFF. The CDR3, as DNA: TGTGCCAGCAGCTTAGCGGGTAGCCACAATGAGCAGTTCTTC. Combining the CDR3 with reference TRBV7-7 and TRBJ2-1 gives the whole variable domain GAGVSQSPRYKVTKRGQDVTLRCDPISSHATLYWYQQALGQGPEFLTYFNYEAQPDKSGLPSDRFSAERPEGSISTLTIQRTEQRDSAMYRCASSLAGSHNEQFFGPGTRLTVL.